What follows is one T cell receptor (beta chain) and its context. Original analysis: Amplified reference gene primers provided the basis for estimating nucleated cell counts. Assay used: immunoSEQ multiplex PCR; TCRdb lists only in-frame clones, some missing. V, J and clone size are those of that table, while D and trimming were read from the DNA. The table lists 250,000 or so clones, approximately 91% of them singletons. The entry originates in a study of blood T cell repertoires in COVID-19. The overall study: From the United States, Italy and Spain came samples of acute and convalescent COVID-19. Sources were T cells, B-cell-depleted T cells, or PBMCs; the material itself was cDNA or gDNA.

The CDR3 extends over 15 amino acids. Germline trimming cut 4 bases from V and 0 bases from J; bases unmatched to any gene: 5. Germline values: CDR1 GTSNPN, CDR2 SVGIG (reference sequence). Sequencing used peripheral blood. The rearrangement uses TRBV30 and TRBJ1-4, with TRBD1 matching 7 bases. This sequence originates from a woman aged 30 to 39 with acute or convalescent COVID-19. The CDR3 bases are TGTGCCTGGAAGGAGGGGGCCGCAACTAATGAAAAACTGTTTTTT. Translating gives CAWKEGAATNEKLFF.